The entry below gives a single T cell receptor beta chain sequence along with its context. This entry comes from a study of blood T cell repertoires in COVID-19. Sequencing used immunoSEQ multiplex PCR; TCRdb keeps in-frame clones, though not all of them. The repertoire has around 320,000 clones, roughly 90% of them found once; the top ten carry 3% to 5%. The CDR3 is 15 amino acids. V shed 0 bases and J 4 bases; nucleotides not matched to a gene: 6. Germline CDR1 SGDLS, CDR2 YYNGEE. The TCR originated in a woman aged 25 to 39 who had been exposed to COVID-19. This chain connects TRBV9 to TRBJ2-7; 8 bases fit TRBD2. The sample taken for sequencing was PBMCs or T cells enriched from blood (not recorded which). CDR3 loop: CASSVASAGVYEQYF. CDR3 bases: TGTGCCAGCAGCGTAGCTTCAGCGGGGGTATACGAGCAGTACTTC.